The source of this T cell receptor beta chain is a study of T cell responses to AZD1222 COVID-19 vaccine. V shed 6 bases, J shed 8 bases, and the junction held 12 bases outside the gene matches. The CDR3 contains 16 residues. The germline V gene has CDR1 SNHLY and CDR2 FYNNEI. Produced via immunoSEQ multiplex PCR; TCRdb's table is partial and in-frame only. The sample lists about 94,000 clones, around 85% seen once, with around 5% in the top ten. Material: peripheral blood, obtained 28 days after the second AZD1222 dose. The sequence was collected from an adult who received the AZD1222 COVID-19 vaccine. This chain links TRBV2 with TRBJ1-5; 11 bases are shared with TRBD1. This CDR3 is CASRDSGTGGFEPQHF. In DNA, the CDR3 is TGTGCCAGCAGGGACTCCGGGACAGGGGGGTTTGAGCCCCAGCATTTT.